The source of this T cell receptor (beta chain) is a study of T cell changes during pregnancy in multiple sclerosis. The CDR3 runs 12 residues. Germline V gene lookup returns CDR1 MGHDK and CDR2 SYGVNS. The ends lost 7 bases at V and 7 bases at J; junction bases unmatched: 6. Only a few counts were recorded for this clone. Sequenced by immunoSEQ multiplex PCR; TCRdb stores in-frame clones only, minus some. The sample records 70,000 to 75,000 clones, approximately 92% being singletons. The material was peripheral blood, obtained in the second trimester of pregnancy. This chain connects TRBV25-1 to TRBJ1-1, with 7 bases fitting TRBD1. The source of this sequence is a female donor with multiple sclerosis, enrolled in a pregnancy study. The CDR3 DNA sequence: TGTGCCAGCACAGGGGGAACCCGTGAAGCTTTCTTT. Its protein is CASTGGTREAFF.